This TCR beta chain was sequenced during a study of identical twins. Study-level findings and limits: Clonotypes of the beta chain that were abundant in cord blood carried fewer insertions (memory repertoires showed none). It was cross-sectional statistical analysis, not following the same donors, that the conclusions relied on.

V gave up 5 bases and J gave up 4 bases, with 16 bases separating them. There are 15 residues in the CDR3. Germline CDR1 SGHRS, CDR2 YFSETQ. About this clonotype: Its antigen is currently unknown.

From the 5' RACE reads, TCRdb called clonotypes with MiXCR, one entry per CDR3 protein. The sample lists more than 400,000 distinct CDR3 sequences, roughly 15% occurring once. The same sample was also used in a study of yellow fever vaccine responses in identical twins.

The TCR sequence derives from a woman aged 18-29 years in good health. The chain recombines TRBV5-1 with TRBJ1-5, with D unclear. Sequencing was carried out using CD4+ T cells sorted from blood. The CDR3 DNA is TGCGCCAGCAGGAGTACGTTAGGAGGTAATCAGCCCCAGCATTTT. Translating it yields CASRSTLGGNQPQHF.